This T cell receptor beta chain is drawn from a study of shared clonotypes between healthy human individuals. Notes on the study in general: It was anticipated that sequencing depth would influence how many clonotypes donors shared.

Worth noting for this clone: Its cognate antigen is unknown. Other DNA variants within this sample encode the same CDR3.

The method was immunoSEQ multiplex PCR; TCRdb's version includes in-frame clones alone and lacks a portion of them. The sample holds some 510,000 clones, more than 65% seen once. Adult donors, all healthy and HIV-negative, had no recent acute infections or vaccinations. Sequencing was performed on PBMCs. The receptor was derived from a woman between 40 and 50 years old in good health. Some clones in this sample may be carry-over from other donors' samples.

CDR3 in amino acids: CASSTTANTEAFF. The CDR3 bases are TGTGCCAGTAGTACCACAGCGAACACTGAAGCTTTCTTT. This chain links TRBV19 with TRBJ1-1; D is unresolved. The CDR3 runs to 13 residues. In germline, CDR1 is LNHDA, CDR2 SQIVND (reference sequence). Deletions cut 4 bases from V and 1 base from J, with 7 bases between.